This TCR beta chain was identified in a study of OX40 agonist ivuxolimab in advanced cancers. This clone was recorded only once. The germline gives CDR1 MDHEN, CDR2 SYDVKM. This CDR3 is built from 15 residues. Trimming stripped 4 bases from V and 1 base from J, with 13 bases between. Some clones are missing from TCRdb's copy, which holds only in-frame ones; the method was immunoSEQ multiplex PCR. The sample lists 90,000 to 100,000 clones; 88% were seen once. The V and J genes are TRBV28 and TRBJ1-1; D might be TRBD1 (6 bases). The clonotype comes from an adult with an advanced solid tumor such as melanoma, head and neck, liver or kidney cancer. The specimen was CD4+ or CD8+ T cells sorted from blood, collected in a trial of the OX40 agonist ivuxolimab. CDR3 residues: CASSSSDRKNTEAFF. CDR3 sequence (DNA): TGTGCCAGCAGTTCCTCCGACAGGAAGAACACTGAAGCTTTCTTT.